One T cell receptor (beta chain) is described in this entry. The clone's antigen remains unknown. Per-nucleotide qualities are absent, and no much larger clonotype sits a single base away. This sample is drawn from a study of blood T cell dynamics during melanoma immunotherapy (TCRdb year 2020). Turning to the overall study: Patients had metastatic melanoma and received first-line pembrolizumab or nivolumab plus ipilimumab as standard of care in the United Kingdom. Consecutive patients formed a training cohort, and a further independent group of patients from the same centre was pooled into an external validation set. To find early correlates of response, the study profiled the peripheral T cell receptor repertoires of patients with metastatic melanoma both before and after one cycle of checkpoint inhibitor therapy.

Paper-wide results and their limitations: The relatively small sample size was acknowledged as potentially limiting generalization of the results. Unlike progressors, patients who went on to achieve disease control showed a bifurcated reorganization of the PBMC repertoire at W3, with either increased clonality or increased diversity. Whether the T cell clones behind the repertoire changes were melanoma-specific or instead reflected general immune activation was something the study could not determine.

The time point label of this sample denotes: week 3, after first cycle of checkpoint inhibitor. Blood samples were taken before treatment (T0) and at week 3 (W3), following the first cycle of checkpoint blockade. Except for two patients with rapid clinical progression, response was assessed 12 weeks after the first infusion by RECIST 1.1; disease control meant complete response, partial response or stable disease. Patients were not eligible if they had prior systemic cancer treatment, concomitant immunosuppressant therapy or synchronous other active malignancies. To track both circulating cells and T cell turnover, TCR beta was sequenced from bulk PBMC as well as from plasma cell-free DNA. PBMC were isolated from blood with Lymphoprep and SepMate tubes, followed by red cell lysis. QIAamp DNA Blood Mini kits were used to extract DNA from both PBMC and sorted T cell subsets. Every bulk PBMC sample had a fixed 350 ng of DNA loaded. The immunoSEQ TCRb Assay kit was used according to manufacturer instructions to amplify TCR beta CDR3 sequences from genomic DNA. The KAPA Library Quantification Kit for Illumina platforms was used to quantify the pooled libraries by qPCR. Sequencing of the pooled libraries was done on an Illumina NextSeq 500, with clustering at roughly 0.55-1.1 pM. The original methods were these. Analysis of the TCR data relied on immunoSEQ ANALYZER and the R LymphoSeq package. A rearrangement efficiency score was calculated as productive divided by the sum of productive and non-productive CDR3 sequences. Clonality was measured with the Gini coefficient and diversity with the Renyi index at alpha=1, compared pairwise between timepoints within each patient. In LymphoSeq, clonal relatedness was computed using an edit distance of 3, and repertoire similarity was computed using the Bhattacharyya coefficient. Linear discriminant analysis on week-3 changes in clonality and diversity was built with the R MASS and caret packages to classify response. TCRdb mirrors the immuneACCESS table, restricted to in-frame sequences. Some clones are absent from its copies; in checked studies, under half trace to an unresolved V gene, and the reason for the others is unknown. V and J calls and clone size are given by that table; D and trimming were obtained from the DNA. The sample profile shows about 8,000 clones; more than 65% of them were found once. Roughly 15% of the sample is in the top ten clones.

Trimming costs V 5 bases and J 5 bases, and their ends lie 9 bases apart. CDR3 length: 12 amino acids, cysteine to phenylalanine. Solely the CDR3 DNA is kept, with 36 bases framed from the first base. Sequences MDHEN (CDR1) and SYDVKM (CDR2) are obtained from the germline V gene. The receptor was isolated from a human donor with melanoma. The rearrangement combines TRBV28 with TRBJ1-1, with no D gene named confidently. The sample in question was blood, obtained from a patient treated with checkpoint blockade. The DNA sequence is TGTGCCAGCAGTATATTGGTAACTGAAGCTTTCTTT. This translates into CASSILVTEAFF.